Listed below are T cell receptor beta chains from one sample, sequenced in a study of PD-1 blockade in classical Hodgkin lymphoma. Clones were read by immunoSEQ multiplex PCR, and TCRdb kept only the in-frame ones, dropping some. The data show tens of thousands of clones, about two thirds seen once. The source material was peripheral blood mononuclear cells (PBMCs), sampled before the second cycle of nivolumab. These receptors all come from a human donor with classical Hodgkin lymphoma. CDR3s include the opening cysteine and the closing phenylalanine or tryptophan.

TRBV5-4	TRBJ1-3	CASSLQLSENTIYF
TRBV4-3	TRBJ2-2	CASSQFQPVGELFF
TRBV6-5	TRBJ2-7	CASSYRGPVYYEQYF
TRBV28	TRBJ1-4	CASSFGGLAGKLFF
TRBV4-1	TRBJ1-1	CASSQRPSLDTTEAFF
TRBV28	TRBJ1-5	CASSSGSQPQHF
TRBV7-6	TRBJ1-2	CASSSRGFDGYTF
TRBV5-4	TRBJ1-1	CASSFLTEAFF
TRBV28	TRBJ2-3	CASSFRQGPNADTQYF
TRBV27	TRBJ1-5	CASSSGVGQPQHF
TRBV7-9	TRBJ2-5	CASSLFLGVGTQYF
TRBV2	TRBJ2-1	CASSSGLAVGNEQFF
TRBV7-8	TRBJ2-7	CASSTWDSSYEQYF
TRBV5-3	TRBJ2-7	CARNRHRGRIIYEQYF
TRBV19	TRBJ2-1	CASSIEGPPGYNEQFF
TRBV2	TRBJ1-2	CASSPRTTTGYGYTF
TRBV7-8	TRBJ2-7	CASSLILQGAGYEQYF
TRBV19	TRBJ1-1	CASSIDRVEAFF
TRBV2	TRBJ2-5	CASSPGASPQETQYF
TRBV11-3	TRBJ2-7	CASSREVLSEQYF
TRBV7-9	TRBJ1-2	CASSPLNRGRDYGYTF
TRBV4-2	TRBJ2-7	CASSQEEMDGGIYEQYF
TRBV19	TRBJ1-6	CASNRQSAFSPLHF
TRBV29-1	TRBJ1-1	CSVEESVGAEAFF
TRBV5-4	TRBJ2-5	CASSFEGEETQYF
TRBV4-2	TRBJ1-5	CASSQDWDRGNQPQHF
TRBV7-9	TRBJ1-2	CASSSHRQNYGYTF
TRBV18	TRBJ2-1	CASSPQSSYNEQFF
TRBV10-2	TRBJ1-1	CASRGNTQMNTEAFF
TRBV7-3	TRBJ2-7	CASSAPGLASLWYEQYF
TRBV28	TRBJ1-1	CASSYFLEGLGTEAFF
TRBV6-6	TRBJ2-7	CASSSSSGLAGYEQYF
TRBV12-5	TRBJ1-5	CASGLVLGRDRGRPANNQPQHF
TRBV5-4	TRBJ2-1	CASSPDRGNEQFF
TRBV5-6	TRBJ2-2	CASSLGGLTDTGELFF
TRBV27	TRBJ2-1	CATTNGPDEQFF
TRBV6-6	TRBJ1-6	CASRWDRDDSPLHF
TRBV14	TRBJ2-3	CASSPSWGMGVSSDTQFF
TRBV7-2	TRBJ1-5	CASSANGQGSQPQHF
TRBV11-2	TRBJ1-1	CASSVRAPGRQVGTEAFF
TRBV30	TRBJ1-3	CAWSVVEPGNTIYF
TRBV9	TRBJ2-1	CASSVGVAYYNEQFF
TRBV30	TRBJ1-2	CASRTPRDPGHTF
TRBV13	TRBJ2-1	CASSLEGGEQFF
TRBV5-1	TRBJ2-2	CASSLGPSGELFF